The rows below give T cell receptor beta chains drawn from one sample of a study of T cells in Graves' hyperthyroidism and ophthalmopathy. TCRdb recomputed calls from the multiplex PCR reads with MiXCR, one row per CDR3 protein. The sample lists approximately 400,000 distinct CDR3 sequences, more than 12% occurring once. The sample taken for sequencing was blood. Every receptor here comes from a man in his forties or fifties with Graves' ophthalmopathy. Both conserved end residues are part of each CDR3. A D gene is named only where the DNA matches it firmly. Some rows mark clone size as missing; the rest say once, few, many or name a class of expanded clone.

j_gene: TRBJ2-7
abundance: many
v_gene: TRBV5-1
d_gene: TRBD1
CDR3aa: CASSLATGGDYEQYF
CDR3nt: TGCGCCAGCAGCTTGGCCACAGGGGGTGACTACGAGCAGTACTTC

j_gene: TRBJ2-1
abundance: few
v_gene: TRBV20-1
d_gene: .
CDR3aa: CSARDVERAYNEQFF
CDR3nt: TGCAGTGCTAGAGATGTCGAGCGGGCCTACAATGAGCAGTTCTTC

j_gene: TRBJ2-3
abundance: many
v_gene: TRBV7-9
d_gene: .
CDR3aa: CASSLGTQLDTQYF
CDR3nt: TGTGCCAGCAGCTTAGGGACCCAGCTAGATACGCAGTATTTT

j_gene: TRBJ2-5
abundance: few
v_gene: TRBV19
d_gene: TRBD2
CDR3aa: CASTRAGLQETQYF
CDR3nt: TGTGCCAGTACCAGAGCGGGATTACAAGAGACCCAGTACTTC

j_gene: TRBJ1-2
abundance: many
v_gene: TRBV27
d_gene: TRBD1
CDR3aa: CASGRDRFYGYTF
CDR3nt: TGTGCCAGCGGCCGGGACAGGTTCTATGGCTACACCTTC

j_gene: TRBJ1-2
abundance: many
v_gene: TRBV11-2
d_gene: TRBD1
CDR3aa: CASSKSRDRGPLYGYTF
CDR3nt: TGTGCCAGCAGCAAAAGCCGGGACAGGGGCCCACTTTATGGCTACACCTTC

j_gene: TRBJ2-7
abundance: .
v_gene: TRBV2
d_gene: .
CDR3aa: CASSEFSVHEQYF
CDR3nt: TGTGCCAGCAGTGAATTTTCCGTCCACGAGCAGTACTTC

j_gene: TRBJ1-1
abundance: .
v_gene: TRBV5-1
d_gene: .
CDR3aa: CASSTDGNTEAFF
CDR3nt: TGCGCCAGCAGCACGGACGGGAACACTGAAGCTTTCTTT

j_gene: TRBJ2-2
abundance: many
v_gene: TRBV5-5
d_gene: .
CDR3aa: CASRGSVSANTGELFF
CDR3nt: TGTGCCAGCAGGGGGTCTGTGAGCGCGAACACCGGGGAGCTGTTTTTT

j_gene: TRBJ2-3
abundance: many
v_gene: TRBV2
d_gene: .
CDR3aa: CASSGDTQYF
CDR3nt: TGTGCCAGCAGCGGCGATACGCAGTATTTT

j_gene: TRBJ2-2
abundance: many
v_gene: TRBV5-1
d_gene: .
CDR3aa: CASSLVFSSNTGELFF
CDR3nt: TGCGCCAGCAGCTTGGTTTTCTCCAGCAACACCGGGGAGCTGTTTTTT

j_gene: TRBJ1-1
abundance: .
v_gene: TRBV9
d_gene: .
CDR3aa: CASSVAPGLNTEAFF
CDR3nt: TGTGCCAGCAGCGTAGCTCCAGGGTTGAACACTGAAGCTTTCTTT

j_gene: TRBJ2-1
abundance: .
v_gene: TRBV7-6
d_gene: .
CDR3aa: CASSNRDEQFF
CDR3nt: TGTGCCAGCAGCAACAGGGATGAGCAGTTCTTC

j_gene: TRBJ2-1
abundance: .
v_gene: TRBV6-1
d_gene: TRBD2
CDR3aa: CASSFWGLAGPNFSYNEQFF
CDR3nt: TGTGCCAGCAGCTTCTGGGGACTAGCGGGACCTAATTTCTCCTACAATGAGCAGTTCTTC

j_gene: TRBJ2-5
abundance: .
v_gene: TRBV28
d_gene: TRBD2
CDR3aa: CASSLRTSGGGTQYF
CDR3nt: TGTGCCAGCAGCTTAAGGACTAGCGGCGGGGGGACCCAGTACTTC

j_gene: TRBJ2-2
abundance: many
v_gene: TRBV20-1
d_gene: TRBD1
CDR3aa: CSAGDRRSYGGELFF
CDR3nt: TGCAGTGCGGGGGACAGACGATCGTATGGCGGGGAGCTGTTTTTT

j_gene: TRBJ2-1
abundance: many
v_gene: TRBV10-2
d_gene: TRBD2
CDR3aa: CASSESSGSTYEQFF
CDR3nt: TGCGCCAGCAGCGAGTCTAGCGGGAGTACGTATGAGCAGTTCTTC

j_gene: TRBJ2-7
abundance: many
v_gene: TRBV10-1
d_gene: .
CDR3aa: CASSEAGYEQYF
CDR3nt: TGCGCCAGCAGTGAGGCCGGGTACGAGCAGTACTTC

j_gene: TRBJ2-7
abundance: many
v_gene: TRBV11-2
d_gene: .
CDR3aa: CASSFVPRESEQYF
CDR3nt: TGTGCCAGCAGCTTCGTCCCGCGGGAATCCGAGCAGTACTTC

j_gene: TRBJ2-7
abundance: few
v_gene: TRBV15
d_gene: .
CDR3aa: CATSNYQDSYEQYF
CDR3nt: TGTGCCACCAGCAACTATCAGGACAGCTACGAGCAGTACTTC

j_gene: TRBJ2-2
abundance: few
v_gene: TRBV12-3/TRBV12-4
d_gene: .
CDR3aa: CASIQGPGELFF
CDR3nt: TGTGCCAGCATCCAGGGCCCGGGGGAGCTGTTTTTT

j_gene: TRBJ2-7
abundance: .
v_gene: TRBV12-3/TRBV12-4
d_gene: TRBD1
CDR3aa: CASSLGQGALEQYF
CDR3nt: TGTGCCAGCAGTTTGGGACAGGGGGCACTCGAGCAGTACTTC

j_gene: TRBJ2-7
abundance: few
v_gene: TRBV27
d_gene: TRBD2
CDR3aa: CASSPTGGRFEQYF
CDR3nt: TGTGCCAGCAGTCCCACCGGCGGGAGATTCGAGCAGTACTTC

j_gene: TRBJ2-3
abundance: few
v_gene: TRBV7-9
d_gene: TRBD2
CDR3aa: CASTGWREWTDTQYF
CDR3nt: TGTGCCAGCACCGGATGGCGGGAGTGGACAGATACGCAGTATTTT

j_gene: TRBJ2-7
abundance: many
v_gene: TRBV29-1
d_gene: .
CDR3aa: CSVAVGYYEQYF
CDR3nt: TGCAGTGTCGCTGTTGGTTACTACGAGCAGTACTTC

j_gene: TRBJ2-2
abundance: .
v_gene: TRBV7-2
d_gene: TRBD2
CDR3aa: CASSFASGRAHGELFF
CDR3nt: TGTGCCAGCAGCTTCGCTAGCGGGAGGGCCCACGGGGAGCTGTTTTTT

j_gene: TRBJ2-3
abundance: many
v_gene: TRBV24-1
d_gene: TRBD1
CDR3aa: CATSDPRTGGWTDTQYF
CDR3nt: TGTGCCACCAGTGACCCCCGGACAGGGGGGTGGACAGATACGCAGTATTTT

j_gene: TRBJ2-3
abundance: many
v_gene: TRBV24-1
d_gene: .
CDR3aa: CATSDLGASDTQYF
CDR3nt: TGTGCCACCAGTGATTTGGGAGCTTCAGATACGCAGTATTTT

j_gene: TRBJ2-1
abundance: many
v_gene: TRBV2
d_gene: TRBD1
CDR3aa: CASSTQGARYNEQFF
CDR3nt: TGTGCCAGCAGTACCCAGGGGGCGCGCTACAATGAGCAGTTCTTC

j_gene: TRBJ2-3
abundance: many
v_gene: TRBV7-8
d_gene: .
CDR3aa: CASSPTLGHRTDTQYF
CDR3nt: TGTGCCAGCAGCCCGACCCTTGGACACCGAACAGATACGCAGTATTTT

j_gene: TRBJ1-2
abundance: .
v_gene: TRBV7-9
d_gene: TRBD1
CDR3aa: CASSLVRTGSGYTF
CDR3nt: TGTGCCAGCAGCTTAGTCCGGACAGGGAGCGGCTACACCTTC

j_gene: TRBJ1-1
abundance: .
v_gene: TRBV15
d_gene: .
CDR3aa: CATSREGLGDTEAFF
CDR3nt: TGTGCCACCAGCAGAGAAGGGCTGGGGGACACTGAAGCTTTCTTT

j_gene: TRBJ2-1
abundance: .
v_gene: TRBV5-8
d_gene: TRBD2
CDR3aa: CASSLVSGSHEQFF
CDR3nt: TGTGCCAGCAGCTTGGTCAGCGGGAGCCATGAGCAGTTCTTC

j_gene: TRBJ2-7
abundance: few
v_gene: TRBV16
d_gene: .
CDR3aa: CASSQFQDSYEQYF
CDR3nt: TGTGCCAGCAGCCAATTCCAGGACAGCTACGAGCAGTACTTC

j_gene: TRBJ1-1
abundance: .
v_gene: TRBV20-1
d_gene: .
CDR3aa: CSARDLQAGSNTEAFF
CDR3nt: TGCAGTGCTAGAGATCTCCAGGCAGGATCGAACACTGAAGCTTTCTTT

j_gene: TRBJ1-4
abundance: .
v_gene: TRBV9
d_gene: .
CDR3aa: CASSAGYSEKLFF
CDR3nt: TGTGCCAGCAGCGCGGGGTATAGTGAAAAACTGTTTTTT

j_gene: TRBJ1-2
abundance: .
v_gene: TRBV7-2
d_gene: TRBD1
CDR3aa: CASSSGQGGRGYTF
CDR3nt: TGTGCCAGCAGCTCCGGACAGGGTGGGCGTGGCTACACCTTC